The 4 T cell receptor beta chains reported below all come from one sample, sequenced in a study of T-cell memory formation after mild COVID-19. TCRdb re-analysed the 5' RACE reads in MiXCR, keeping a single row per CDR3 protein. The sample lists 300,000 or so distinct CDR3 sequences; 15% to 20% were seen once. Source material: PBMCs or a T cell subset sorted from them (not recorded which). All receptors come from a man between 18 and 29 years old who had mild COVID-19 (a few samples of this study predate the infection). Cell type and time point are not known.

This clonotype occurred many times. The chain links TRBV4-3 to TRBJ2-1; D is undetermined. CDR1 is LGHNA, CDR2 YSLEER, per germline. V shed 7 bases and J shed 0 bases, with 13 bases lying between them. The CDR3 runs 15 residues. CDR3 sequence (DNA): TGCGCCAGCACCCCAGAGCGAAGCTCCTACAATGAGCAGTTCTTC. Protein product: CASTPERSSYNEQFF.

This clonotype showed up just a few times. The chain has TRBV18 and TRBJ2-1; 8 bases are a match to TRBD2. The V and J ends lost 2 bases and 9 bases, in that order; junction bases with no gene match: 9. Looked up from germline, CDR1 is KGHSH and CDR2 is LQKENI. The CDR3 sequence is 15 residues long. This CDR3 reads CASSPSGGAAAEQFF. CDR3 DNA sequence: TGTGCCAGCTCACCATCCGGGGGGGCGGCGGCTGAGCAGTTCTTC.

Only a few counts were recorded for this clonotype. This CDR3 reads CASSLWETGQETQYF. The CDR3 region has the DNA TGTGCCAGCAGTTTATGGGAGACAGGCCAAGAGACCCAGTACTTC. The genes are TRBV28 and TRBJ2-5; a weak D match, TRBD1 (6 bases). The CDR3 has 15 amino acids. Trimming cost V 0 bases and J 1 base, with 9 bases left between them. The germline gives CDR1 MDHEN, CDR2 SYDVKM.

The rearrangement joins TRBV30 to TRBJ1-1; D remains ambiguous. The V end was cut by 3 bases, the J end by 11 bases, with 7 bases between. This CDR3 has 9 amino acids. Germline lookup yields CDR1 GTSNPN and CDR2 SVGIG (reference sequence). The CDR3 protein is CAWSPGAFF. The CDR3 nucleotides read TGTGCCTGGAGCCCGGGGGCTTTCTTT. The full variable domain, with the rest looked up from reference TRBV30 and TRBJ1-1, is SQTIHQWPATLVQPVGSPLSLECTVEGTSNPNLYWYRQAAGRGLQLLFYSVGIGQISSEVPQNLSASRPQDRQFILSSKKLLLSDSGFYLCAWSPGAFFGQGTRLTVV.